This is a list of T cell receptor beta chains from one sample in a study of blood T cell repertoires in COVID-19. Generated by immunoSEQ multiplex PCR, the TCRdb table keeps only in-frame clones and is missing some. Of tens of thousands of clones listed, around 89% are singletons. The sequencing sample was made of PBMCs or T cells enriched from blood (not recorded which). Receptor source: a woman aged 45-65 years with acute COVID-19. Both conserved end residues are part of each CDR3. Each record gives: J gene, CDR3 length, V gene, CDR3 protein.

TRBJ2-1 14 TRBV4-1 CASSQEEDYNEQFF
TRBJ2-7 15 TRBV6-5 CASSGRGRRAFEQYF
TRBJ2-3 13 TRBV29-1 CSARDRGPDTQYF
TRBJ1-2 13 TRBV14 CASRGQGAIGYTF
TRBJ1-3 15 TRBV10-2 CASSEIEGAGNTIYF
TRBJ2-1 13 TRBV6-2/TRBV6-3 CASSQGLNNEQFF
TRBJ1-2 14 TRBV11-3 CASSLGQANYGYTF
TRBJ2-3 16 TRBV18 CASSPRMRSGTDTQYF
TRBJ2-2 14 TRBV19 CASCKGQHTGELFF
TRBJ2-1 18 TRBV4-3 CASSQDTTRGSNPNEQFF
TRBJ2-7 16 TRBV7-9 CASRIQRASGSYEQYF
TRBJ1-4 14 TRBV19 CASSPRREDEKLFF
TRBJ1-2 15 TRBV27 CASSWSGGAGYGYTF
TRBJ1-2 13 TRBV19 CASSPDSHYGYTF
TRBJ2-2 16 TRBV5-8 CASSSSDRGLAGELFF
TRBJ2-7 15 TRBV3-1/TRBV3-2 CASSTGLAEIYEQYF
TRBJ2-2 15 TRBV5-4 CASSSLAGGTGELFF
TRBJ2-7 15 TRBV7-2 CASSLLAGATYEQYF
TRBJ2-7 15 TRBV5-1 CASSLGRDSAYEQYF
TRBJ2-7 16 TRBV4-3 CASSQEFASGSYEQYF
TRBJ2-6 16 TRBV10-3 CAISVGHLSGANVLTF
TRBJ1-5 14 TRBV18 CASSQGISGQPQHF
TRBJ1-2 14 TRBV15 CATSRDRGHYGYTF
TRBJ2-1 17 TRBV6-2/TRBV6-3 CASSSAFLAGGYNEQFF
TRBJ2-1 16 TRBV19 CASSIDAAGGQNEQFF
TRBJ2-3 17 TRBV18 CASSPGASGIGTDTQYF
TRBJ2-7 17 TRBV6-2/TRBV6-3 CASSAGTSGTAAYEQYF
TRBJ2-1 14 TRBV11-2 CASRWTAEGNEQFF
TRBJ2-3 14 TRBV7-9 CASSLTSGSDTQYF
TRBJ1-2 14 TRBV7-9 CASSLEWSKRGYTF
TRBJ2-1 17 TRBV24-1 CATSDSTGTSVGNEQFF
TRBJ2-5 13 TRBV9 CASSVNIQETQYF
TRBJ2-2 15 TRBV11-2 CASSLVGGNTGELFF
TRBJ2-1 17 TRBV5-4 CASSSGTSGRINYEQFF
TRBJ2-6 17 TRBV9 CASSVATVSSGANVLTF
TRBJ2-7 11 TRBV20-1 CSAPTSVQQYF
TRBJ2-7 14 TRBV11-3 CASSLDLTGGEQYF
TRBJ1-2 18 TRBV21-1 CASSIHRRGGSANYGYTF
TRBJ2-3 14 TRBV6-2/TRBV6-3 CASSYFRSTDTQYF
TRBJ1-2 13 TRBV7-8 CASPNSLNYGYTF
TRBJ2-1 15 TRBV18 CASSPPSDSYNEQFF
TRBJ1-1 15 TRBV10-3 CAISGGQGAGTEAFF
TRBJ2-7 11 TRBV30 CAWTGGVEQYF
TRBJ2-3 13 TRBV24-1 CATRDTNTDTQYF
TRBJ1-2 15 TRBV11-2 CASSLGQVNNYGYTF
TRBJ2-5 14 TRBV6-2/TRBV6-3 CASSSLAEQETQYF
TRBJ2-7 16 TRBV21-1 CARPPPLAGVGYEQYF
TRBJ2-2 17 TRBV7-9 CASSLWLAVKNTGELFF
TRBJ1-1 13 TRBV4-3 CASSQDSELEAFF
TRBJ1-2 16 TRBV3-1/TRBV3-2 CASSQDSRPRRDGYTF
TRBJ1-2 14 TRBV28 CASRSGGANYGYTF
TRBJ2-7 14 TRBV30 CAWSVTSGPYEQYF
TRBJ1-1 14 TRBV6-4 CASKEDRANTEAFF
TRBJ2-3 13 TRBV29-1 CSVEDTITDTQYF
TRBJ1-6 16 TRBV9 CASSHEQGNYNSPLHF
TRBJ2-2 16 TRBV7-2 CASSSYGRANTGELFF
TRBJ2-1 13 TRBV5-1 CASSSDRDNEQFF
TRBJ2-5 11 TRBV11-2 CASSLSETQYF
TRBJ1-1 13 TRBV11-2 CASSPTGETEAFF
TRBJ1-4 15 TRBV18 CASSLGQGLNEKLFF